Below, 26 T cell receptor beta chains from the same sample are listed, as sequenced in a study of neurological immune-mediated disorders (dated by TCRdb to the late 2010s). Library preparation was by 5' RACE. Sequencing took place on an Illumina HiSeq 2500. In-frame beta chains were kept once TCRdb had trimmed the public reads at Q25 with fastp and called clones with MiXCR. Each entry merges the rows of one CDR3 protein and shows their most common DNA and genes. The sample includes fewer than 110,000 distinct CDR3 sequences, with 10% to 11% observed a single time. Jointly, the top ten make up about 3% of the sample. The time point tag for this specimen amounts to: longitudinal time-point 3. The sequenced material came from PBMCs. These receptors all come from a female donor with HTLV-1-associated myelopathy (HAM/TSP).

This clonotype has a handful of counts. The chain recombines TRBV12-3 or TRBV12-4 with TRBJ2-5; 12 positions agree with TRBD2. Trimming took 5 bases from V and 4 from J; bases not matched to a gene: 5. This CDR3 region has 15 residues. The DNA for the CDR3 is TGTGCCAGCAGTCGGACTAGCGGGACACTAGAGACCCAGTACTTC. Translated, it gives CASSRTSGTLETQYF.

This clonotype appeared many times. The chain couples TRBV9 to TRBJ2-1, with D possibly matching TRBD2 (5 bases). Deletions cut 4 bases from V and 8 bases from J, with 16 bases between. In germline, CDR1 is SGDLS, CDR2 YYNGEE. The CDR3 extends over 14 amino acids. The CDR3 loop reads CASSLRTVGDEQFF. CDR3 DNA: TGTGCCAGCAGCCTACGGACTGTGGGCGATGAGCAGTTCTTC.

This clonotype has a single count. The chain links TRBV29-1 to TRBJ2-3; D not certain. Germline V gene data show CDR1 as SQVTM and CDR2 as ANQGSEA. This CDR3 region has 12 residues. Trimming took off 6 bases at V and 4 bases at J, with 11 bases between the two ends. The CDR3 is CSVLRGSDTQYF. The CDR3 nucleotides read TGCAGCGTCCTCCGCGGCTCAGATACGCAGTATTTT.

Many counts were recorded for this clonotype. The V call is TRBV12-3 or TRBV12-4, the J call TRBJ1-1; the match to TRBD1 covers 7 bases. V gave up 6 bases and J gave up 2 bases; unmatched junction bases: 6. The CDR3 is made up of 14 amino acids. The chain's CDR3 is CASRERDSNTEAFF. Here the CDR3 DNA reads TGTGCCAGCAGGGAAAGGGACAGCAACACTGAAGCTTTCTTT.

In its sample, this clonotype ranks as medium-sized. The chain uses TRBV12-3 or TRBV12-4 and TRBJ2-7, with a tentative D call TRBD2 (6 bases). V dropped 7 bases and J dropped 3 bases, with 13 bases sitting between them. The CDR3 consists of 13 residues. Here the CDR3 DNA reads TGTGCCAGCACCTTCGGAGGGGACTACGAGCAGTACTTC. Protein: CASTFGGDYEQYF.

The chain carries TRBV30 and TRBJ2-3; possible D gene TRBD2, 5 bases. The CDR3 extends over 14 amino acids. Trimming cost V 1 base and J 1 base, with 9 bases left between them. Per germline, CDR1 GTSNPN and CDR2 SVGIG (reference sequence). In DNA, the CDR3 is TGTGCCTGGAGTGGAAGCGGAGGCACAGATACGCAGTATTTT. As protein: CAWSGSGGTDTQYF.

At least ten counts were recorded for this clonotype. The rearrangement links TRBV20-1 to TRBJ2-1; D possibly uses TRBD1 or TRBD2 (5 bases each). V was clipped by 6 bases and J by 9 bases, with 21 bases between them. CDR1 and CDR2 from the germline V gene are DFQATT and SNEGSKA (reference sequence). This CDR3 region has 14 residues. CDR3 in DNA: TGCAGTGCGAAGGGGTCGGGATACCTCGGTGAGCAGTTCTTC. Its translation is CSAKGSGYLGEQFF.

In its sample, this clonotype was seen many times. The chain combines TRBV11-2 with TRBJ1-4; D is ambiguous. This CDR3 contains 15 residues. V was cut by 3 bases and J by 8 bases, with 16 bases left in between. CDR1 is SGHAT, CDR2 FQNNGV, per germline. The CDR3 DNA sequence: TGTGCCAGCAGCTTCCGAGTAGGGAGTCGGGAAAAACTGTTTTTT. Protein product: CASSFRVGSREKLFF.

This clonotype was recorded at least ten times. The gene calls are TRBV5-1 and TRBJ1-3; no firm D call. CDR3 length: 14 amino acids. Germline V gene lookup returns CDR1 SGHRS and CDR2 YFSETQ. With 4 bases removed from V and 4 bases from J, the gap between germline ends came to 12 bases. In DNA, the CDR3 is TGCGCCAGCAGCCCCGTCCTGGAGGGAAACACCATATATTTT. This gives the protein CASSPVLEGNTIYF. The whole variable domain, filled in from reference TRBV5-1 and TRBJ1-3, reads KAGVTQTPRYLIKTRGQQVTLSCSPISGHRSVSWYQQTPGQGLQFLFEYFSETQRNKGNFPGRFSGRQFSNSRSEMNVSTLELGDSALYLCASSPVLEGNTIYFGEGSWLTVV.

This clonotype was counted only a few times. This rearrangement joins TRBV3-1 to TRBJ2-1; TRBD2 aligns across 9 bases. V lost 4 bases and J lost 10; bases outside the gene matches: 14. The V gene's germline CDR1 is LGHDT and CDR2 YNNKEL (reference sequence). This CDR3 contains 16 residues. CDR3 in amino acids: CASSLRSGGPEGEQFF. The CDR3 DNA follows: TGTGCCAGCAGCCTAAGGAGCGGGGGGCCCGAGGGGGAGCAGTTCTTC.

This clonotype showed up many times. The genes are TRBV20-1 and TRBJ2-7; D tentatively fits TRBD1 or TRBD2 (5 bases each). The V end was cut by 2 bases, the J end by 6 bases, with 14 bases between. The CDR3 has 13 amino acids. Germline CDR1 reads DFQATT; CDR2 reads SNEGSKA (reference sequence). The CDR3: CSARRDHTVEQYF. The CDR3, as DNA: TGCAGTGCTAGAAGGGACCATACAGTCGAGCAGTACTTC.

This clonotype has only a few counts. Possible read error: a much larger clone is one base away. This chain connects TRBV7-2 to TRBJ2-3; D gene unclear. The germline CDR1 and CDR2 sequences are SGHTA and FQGNSA. This CDR3 has 14 residues. CDR3 amino acids: CANSLAGFTDTQYF. In DNA form, the CDR3 reads TGTGCCAACAGCTTAGCCGGGTTCACAGATACGCAGTATTTT.

This clonotype has at least ten counts. This chain connects TRBV9 to TRBJ2-7; D unresolved. The CDR3 runs 15 residues. Germline V lookup: CDR1 SGDLS, CDR2 YYNGEE. The germline V and J ends were trimmed by 3 bases and 4 bases, with 17 bases remaining between them. The CDR3 loop is CASSGTGPSRYEQYF. The CDR3 DNA reads TGTGCCAGCAGCGGGACCGGGCCGTCGAGGTACGAGCAGTACTTC.

This clonotype was recorded at least ten times. The chain combines TRBV20-1 with TRBJ2-7; perhaps TRBD1 as D (6 bases). Germline values: CDR1 DFQATT, CDR2 SNEGSKA (reference sequence). This CDR3 is 13 amino acids long. The V gene lost 7 bases and the J gene lost 0 bases, with 13 bases spanning the gap. This CDR3 reads CSVGTLDSYEQYF. As DNA, the CDR3 is TGCAGTGTGGGGACATTGGACTCCTACGAGCAGTACTTC.

This clonotype occurred many times. The V call is TRBV29-1, the J call TRBJ2-5; D remains ambiguous. Germline CDR1 and CDR2: SQVTM and ANQGSEA. Trimming removed 0 bases from V and 5 bases from J, with 7 bases in between. The CDR3 runs 12 residues. The CDR3 protein is CSVEDSWETQYF. As DNA, the CDR3 is TGCAGCGTTGAAGATTCGTGGGAGACCCAGTACTTC.

Written as DNA, the CDR3 is TGCAGTGCTAAACCGGGACAGACTTACAATGAGCAGTTCTTC. Residues: CSAKPGQTYNEQFF. This chain uses TRBV20-1 with TRBJ2-1; 7 nucleotides match TRBD1. This CDR3 contains 14 residues. Germline CDR1 reads DFQATT; CDR2 reads SNEGSKA (reference sequence). V trimming: 4 bases; J trimming: 4 bases; junction bases outside the gene matches: 7.

This clonotype occurred many times. This chain uses TRBV9 with TRBJ2-1, with 7 bases fitting TRBD2. The germline V gene has CDR1 SGDLS and CDR2 YYNGEE. The junction had 0 bases not matched to a gene; V was cut back by 0 bases and J by 0 bases. This CDR3 has 15 residues. This chain's CDR3 is CASSVAGGSYNEQFF. CDR3 sequence (DNA): TGTGCCAGCAGCGTAGCGGGGGGCTCCTACAATGAGCAGTTCTTC. Full variable domain (rest looked up from reference TRBV9 and TRBJ2-1): DSGVTQTPKHLITATGQRVTLRCSPRSGDLSVYWYQQSLDQGLQFLIQYYNGEERAKGNILERFSAQQFPDLHSELNLSSLELGDSALYFCASSVAGGSYNEQFFGPGTRLTVL.

This clonotype appeared many times. This chain links TRBV4-1 with TRBJ2-7; the D is unclear. Germline loops: CDR1 MGHRA, CDR2 YSYEKL. This CDR3 has 14 amino acids. The V and J ends lost 0 bases and 3 bases respectively, with 9 bases between them. CDR3 in amino acids: CASSQDRRNYEQYF. CDR3 in DNA: TGCGCCAGCAGCCAAGATAGGAGAAACTACGAGCAGTACTTC.

To note about this clonotype: The CDR3 end shows no conserved phenylalanine or tryptophan, and so a read error is likely. The chain has TRBV27 and TRBJ2-1, with 10 bases fitting TRBD2. The CDR3 is 17 amino acids. J was trimmed by 0 bases and V by 5 bases; bases with no gene match: 7. Germline V gene lookup returns CDR1 MNHEY and CDR2 SMNVEV (reference sequence). The CDR3: CASSPTAGGLSYNEQFV. The DNA of the CDR3 is TGTGCCAGCAGTCCAACAGCGGGGGGGCTCTCCTACAATGAGCAGTTCGTC.

Of note for this clonotype: A read error may account for a junction end that differs from germline. The chain combines TRBV18 with TRBJ2-5; tentatively, D is TRBD1 (5 bases). This CDR3 is 16 amino acids long. Germline V gene data show CDR1 as KGHSH and CDR2 as LQKENI. CDR3 DNA sequence: TGTGTCAGCTCATCCTCACTTCCAGGGTTCGTTGAGACCCAGTACTTC. This codes for CVSSSSLPGFVETQYF. Supplemented by reference TRBV18 and TRBJ2-5, the full variable domain reads NAGVMQNPRHLVRRRGQEARLRCSPMKGHSHVYWYRQLPEEGLKFMVYLQKENIIDESGMPKERFSAEFPKEGPSILRIQQVVRGDSAAYFCVSSSSLPGFVETQYFGPGTRLLVL.

This clonotype was counted at least ten times. The chain joins TRBV20-1 to TRBJ1-1; unclear D gene. Trimming pared 3 bases from V and 5 bases from J, leaving 10 bases between. The CDR3 spans 12 residues. The germline V gene encodes CDR1 DFQATT and CDR2 SNEGSKA (reference sequence). In DNA form, the CDR3 reads TGCAGTGCTAGGTCCCCCGGGACTGAAGCTTTCTTT. This gives the protein CSARSPGTEAFF.

At least ten counts were recorded for this clonotype. The chain has TRBV24-1 and TRBJ2-1; either TRBD1 or TRBD2 may supply D (6 bases each). CDR1 is KGHDR, CDR2 SFDVKD, per germline. V lost 7 bases and J lost 8, with 17 bases in between. This CDR3 has 14 residues. CDR3 residues: CATRDSQTGDEQFF. CDR3 nucleotide sequence: TGTGCCACCAGGGACAGCCAAACGGGGGATGAGCAGTTCTTC.

Ten or more counts support this clonotype. The chain recombines TRBV7-8 with TRBJ2-3; D is possibly TRBD2 (7 bases). Germline V CDR1 and CDR2: SGHVS, FQNEAQ. This CDR3 spans 15 amino acids. V lost 2 bases and J 5 bases, leaving 14 bases between the germline ends. The CDR3 loop is CASSLSERGGDTQYF. The CDR3 DNA reads as TGTGCCAGCAGCTTATCTGAGAGGGGGGGAGATACGCAGTATTTT.

The rearrangement links TRBV2 to TRBJ2-1; 7 bases align to TRBD1. The trim removed 7 bases at V and 6 bases at J, leaving 9 bases unmatched. Per germline, CDR1 SNHLY and CDR2 FYNNEI. The CDR3 is 14 amino acids. DNA of the CDR3: TGTGCCAGCACCAAGACAGGGCGTTTCAATGAGCAGTTCTTC. Amino acids: CASTKTGRFNEQFF.

The CDR3 sequence is CASTRDGTSEAFF. CDR3 bases: TGTGCCAGCACCCGAGATGGGACGTCTGAAGCTTTCTTT. The chain joins TRBV28 to TRBJ1-1; tentative D call: TRBD1 (5 bases). The CDR3 length is 13 residues. The germline V and J ends were trimmed by 7 bases and 6 bases, with 15 bases remaining between them. CDR1 is MDHEN and CDR2 is SYDVKM in the germline V gene.

This clonotype has at least ten counts. This sequence joins TRBV20-1 and TRBJ2-2, with 10 nucleotides matching TRBD2. The V segment lost 6 bases and the J segment 0 bases; nucleotides outside the gene matches: 10. The CDR3 runs 17 residues. The germline V gene has CDR1 DFQATT and CDR2 SNEGSKA (reference sequence). The CDR3 sequence: CSAKEAGGSANTGELFF. In DNA form, the CDR3 reads TGCAGTGCGAAAGAAGCGGGGGGGAGTGCGAACACCGGGGAGCTGTTTTTT.